The sequence of this T cell receptor (beta chain) was determined in a study of T cell clonotyping in hematopoietic cell transplantation. CDR1 and CDR2 from the germline V gene are LNHNV and YYDKDF (reference sequence). Trimming took 8 bases from V and 2 from J; bases not matched to a gene: 15. The CDR3 is made up of 17 amino acids. This clone has more than one count but fewer than ten. The antigen is undetermined. Study-wide results and caveats: Graft donor and pretransplant recipient Inverse Simpson Index values predicted broader posttransplant TCR diversity. Few recipient clonotypes overlapped donors; over 95% were de novo at given depth. Recipient TCR diversity dropped after transplant; expanded clonotypes rose from day 30 to 180.

This table comes from immunoSEQ multiplex PCR, and its TCRdb copy is limited to in-frame clones, with some not included. The table includes around 12,000 clones, roughly 50% detected once. The receptor's source is a man aged 45-60 years in good health. Some clones in this sample may be carry-over from other donors' samples. Material for sequencing was peripheral blood mononuclear cells. V gene TRBV15 combines with J gene TRBJ2-5; 9 bases are shared with TRBD2. As DNA, the CDR3 is TGTGCCACCCGGAGGTCTAGCGGGACCTATACTCAAGAGACCCAGTACTTC. Protein sequence: CATRRSSGTYTQETQYF.